These 23 T cell receptor beta chains were sequenced from one sample in a study of T cell repertoires in cytomegalovirus infection (dated by TCRdb to between 2018 and 2021). The sample was run on an Illumina HiSeq 1500. TCRdb reprocessing: public reads trimmed at Q25 with fastp, clones called with MiXCR, in-frame beta chains kept. For every CDR3 protein sequence, its rows merge into one entry that carries the most common genes and DNA. A total of under 200,000 distinct CDR3 sequences appear in this sample, approximately 9.6% of them only once. The ten biggest clones cover approximately 4.2% of the sample. Sequenced input: PBMCs. These receptors all come from a human donor in good health (CMV status not recorded). Some clones in this sample may be carry-over from other donors' samples.

This clonotype was picked up many times. The rearrangement joins TRBV20-1 to TRBJ2-1; possible D gene TRBD2, 5 bases. Germline V lookup: CDR1 DFQATT, CDR2 SNEGSKA (reference sequence). V was clipped by 0 bases and J by 6 bases, with 18 bases between them. This CDR3 is 16 amino acids long. CDR3 DNA: TGCAGTGCTAGAGATTGGGTGGGAGCCCCGGTCAATGAGCAGTTCTTC. Translated: CSARDWVGAPVNEQFF.

About this clonotype: This sequence may be a read error, since a much larger clone differs from it by one base. The rearrangement joins TRBV19 to TRBJ2-1; D is undetermined. The germline V gene encodes CDR1 LNHDA and CDR2 SQIVND (reference sequence). The CDR3 extends over 15 amino acids. This chain's CDR3 is CDSSLGSASYNEQFF. CDR3 in DNA: TGTGACAGTAGTCTAGGTAGTGCCTCCTACAATGAGCAGTTCTTC.

This clonotype occurred many times. The V call is TRBV19, the J call TRBJ2-7, with unresolved D. The CDR3 is 16 amino acids. The germline gives CDR1 LNHDA, CDR2 SQIVND (reference sequence). V was pared by 4 bases and J by 0 bases, with 16 bases between. Written as DNA, the CDR3 is TGTGCCAGTAGTAAAATTGTCGACACGAGCTCCTACGAGCAGTACTTC. This translates into CASSKIVDTSSYEQYF.

At least ten counts were recorded for this clonotype. This chain links TRBV11-2 with TRBJ2-5; the match to TRBD2 covers 9 bases. CDR1 and CDR2 (germline): SGHAT, FQNNGV. V shed 3 bases, J shed 5 bases, and the junction held 10 bases outside the gene matches. This CDR3 is 16 amino acids long. The CDR3 spells CASSFVAGANAETQYF. DNA of the CDR3: TGTGCCAGCAGCTTTGTAGCGGGGGCCAACGCCGAGACCCAGTACTTC.

This clonotype was observed at least ten times. The chain uses TRBV7-6 and TRBJ2-5; D is ambiguous. Trimming took 5 bases from V and 4 from J, leaving 8 bases between them. CDR3 length: 12 amino acids. Germline assignment: CDR1 SGHVS and CDR2 FNYEAQ. The CDR3 nucleotides read TGTGCCAGCAGCCCCTTCGCAGAGACCCAGTACTTC. It codes for CASSPFAETQYF.

This clonotype has a handful of counts. This sequence joins TRBV29-1 and TRBJ2-6, with D perhaps matching TRBD1 (5 bases). Trimming pared 4 bases from V and 2 bases from J, leaving 12 bases between. The CDR3 extends over 15 amino acids. Germline assignment: CDR1 SQVTM and CDR2 ANQGSEA. The CDR3 loop is CSVGFTGTGANVLTF. As DNA, the CDR3 is TGCAGCGTTGGATTTACAGGCACTGGGGCCAACGTCCTGACTTTC.

In this sample, this clonotype turned up a few times. This chain connects TRBV7-2 to TRBJ2-7; D possibly corresponds to TRBD2 (5 bases). Trimming took 1 base from V and 7 from J, leaving 20 bases between them. From germline, CDR1 is SGHTA and CDR2 FQGNSA. The length of the CDR3 is 16 residues. CDR3 amino acids: CASSLVGLAKPTEQYF. The CDR3 bases are TGTGCCAGCAGCTTAGTAGGCCTAGCCAAGCCTACAGAGCAGTACTTC. The full variable domain, completed using reference TRBV7-2 and TRBJ2-7, is GAGVSQSPSNKVTEKGKDVELRCDPISGHTALYWYRQSLGQGLEFLIYFQGNSAPDKSGLPSDRFSAERTGGSVSTLTIQRTQQEDSAVYLCASSLVGLAKPTEQYFGPGTRLTVT.

This clonotype was recorded at least ten times. This sequence joins TRBV7-3 and TRBJ1-1; D might be TRBD1 (5 bases). Trimming pared 4 bases from V and 3 bases from J, leaving 9 bases between. In germline, CDR1 is SGHTA, CDR2 FQGTGA. This CDR3 is built from 13 residues. The CDR3 region has the DNA TGTGCCAGCAGCTGGGGCAGGGACACTGAAGCTTTCTTT. Translated, it gives CASSWGRDTEAFF.

This clonotype was seen a few times. The chain links TRBV20-1 to TRBJ2-7, with 8 bases matching TRBD2. Unmatched junction bases numbered 6, after V lost 4 bases and J lost 4 bases. Germline V gene sequence: CDR1 DFQATT, CDR2 SNEGSKA (reference sequence). This CDR3 has 13 residues. The CDR3 reads CSAKAGGTYEQYF. CDR3 sequence (DNA): TGCAGTGCTAAGGCGGGAGGTACTTACGAGCAGTACTTC.

The rearrangement uses TRBV20-1 and TRBJ2-3; D gene uncertain. Trimming took 0 bases from V and 6 from J, leaving 16 bases between them. Germline-derived CDR1 and CDR2 are DFQATT and SNEGSKA (reference sequence). This CDR3 has 15 residues. CDR3 bases: TGCAGTGCTAGAGATCAGGTCCTCTGGATGGATACGCAGTATTTT. It yields the protein CSARDQVLWMDTQYF.

CDR3 bases: TGTGCCAGCAGCCAAGCCACAGGGATCGGAGGCTACACCTTC. Translation: CASSQATGIGGYTF. The J gene is TRBJ1-2, the V gene TRBV14; a possible D gene is TRBD1 (6 bases). V was trimmed by 1 base and J by 8 bases, leaving 14 bases between them. CDR1 and CDR2 (germline): SGHDN, FVKESK. The CDR3 consists of 14 residues.

This clonotype was observed many times. V and J are TRBV28 and TRBJ1-2; 9 bases map to TRBD1. The germline V gene encodes CDR1 MDHEN and CDR2 SYDVKM. CDR3 size: 16 residues. After removal of 3 bases from V and 2 bases from J, the junction contained 7 bases not matched to a gene. This CDR3 is CASSFPLGTGNYGYTF. DNA of the CDR3: TGTGCCAGCAGTTTCCCCTTAGGGACAGGGAACTATGGCTACACCTTC.

This clonotype was picked up many times. The CDR3 here is CASSLSLGEPNKETQYF. As DNA, the CDR3 is TGTGCCAGCAGCTTATCTCTGGGGGAGCCTAATAAAGAGACCCAGTACTTC. V usage is TRBV7-2 and J usage is TRBJ2-5; D tentatively reads TRBD1 or TRBD2 (5 bases each). The CDR3 totals 17 residues. V shed 2 bases and J shed 3 bases, with 19 bases lying between them. Germline lookup yields CDR1 SGHTA and CDR2 FQGNSA.

The V and J genes are TRBV12-5 and TRBJ2-1; TRBD2 matches 10 bases. The CDR3 length is 17 residues. Germline-derived CDR1 and CDR2 are LGHNT and FRNRAP. Losses at the gene ends were 6 bases for V and 4 bases for J; bases not matched to a gene: 12. CDR3 protein: CASGVTILAGDYNEQFF. The DNA of the CDR3 is TGTGCTAGTGGAGTGACTATTCTAGCGGGGGATTACAATGAGCAGTTCTTC.

CDR3 nucleotides: TGCAGTGCTACCCCGAGAATGAGGAGTCGCAATCAGCCCCAGCATTTT. Translating gives CSATPRMRSRNQPQHF. This chain links TRBV20-1 with TRBJ1-5; D not certain. Looked up from germline, CDR1 is DFQATT and CDR2 is SNEGSKA (reference sequence). This CDR3 spans 16 amino acids. The V end lost 4 bases, the J end lost 2 bases, and 18 bases lay between the germline ends.

The chain carries TRBV30 and TRBJ2-1, with D hard to call. The CDR3 is 16 residues long. The V end lost 3 bases, the J end lost 0 bases, and 15 bases lay between the germline ends. Germline CDR1 GTSNPN, CDR2 SVGIG (reference sequence). CDR3 residues: CAWRDVDTSSYNEQFF. The CDR3 DNA sequence: TGTGCCTGGAGGGACGTAGACACGAGCTCCTACAATGAGCAGTTCTTC.

This chain joins TRBV20-1 and TRBJ2-7; the D gene could be TRBD1 or TRBD2 (5 bases each). This CDR3 is 14 amino acids long. Germline lookup yields CDR1 DFQATT and CDR2 SNEGSKA (reference sequence). The ends were cut back, 1 base at V and 0 bases at J, with 10 bases in the middle. The CDR3: CSARAGRLSYEQYF. The DNA of the CDR3 is TGCAGTGCTAGAGCGGGACGCCTCTCCTACGAGCAGTACTTC.

The chain joins TRBV20-1 to TRBJ2-7; D uncertain. Germline loops: CDR1 DFQATT, CDR2 SNEGSKA (reference sequence). The V end was cut by 0 bases, the J end by 1 base, with 7 bases between. The CDR3 extends over 13 amino acids. This CDR3 is CSARDPRSYEQYF. The CDR3 DNA reads TGCAGTGCTAGAGATCCCAGATCCTACGAGCAGTACTTC.

This clonotype has a handful of counts. The gene calls are TRBV5-4 and TRBJ2-5; TRBD1 matches 9 bases. The CDR3 sequence is 17 residues long. The germline gives CDR1 SGHNT, CDR2 YYREEE (reference sequence). V shed 2 bases, J shed 5 bases, and the junction held 13 bases outside the gene matches. The CDR3 sequence: CASSFSRGTGIGETQYF. CDR3 coding DNA: TGTGCCAGCAGCTTTTCCCGTGGGACAGGGATCGGGGAGACCCAGTACTTC.

This clonotype was detected only a few times. The chain links TRBV19 to TRBJ1-4; D may be TRBD1 (5 bases). The germline CDR1 and CDR2 sequences are LNHDA and SQIVND (reference sequence). The CDR3 consists of 13 residues. V was pared by 5 bases and J by 8 bases, with 12 bases between. CDR3 sequence reads: CASSLGEEEKLFF. CDR3 sequence (DNA): TGTGCCAGTAGTCTGGGGGAGGAAGAAAAACTGTTTTTT.

The sample holds many counts of this clonotype. The chain combines TRBV7-2 with TRBJ2-7; D is uncertain. The V end lost 0 bases, the J end lost 5 bases, and 8 bases lay between the germline ends. CDR1 is SGHTA, CDR2 FQGNSA, per germline. The CDR3 contains 13 residues. CDR3 nucleotides: TGTGCCAGCAGCTTAGCTTCTCGGGACGAGCAGTACTTC. Amino acids: CASSLASRDEQYF.

This clonotype appeared many times. The chain recombines TRBV7-2 with TRBJ1-4, with D possibly TRBD1 on 5 matching bases. From germline, CDR1 is SGHTA and CDR2 FQGNSA. V dropped 4 bases and J dropped 2 bases, with 8 bases sitting between them. This CDR3 region has 14 residues. This CDR3 is CASSSRQTNEKLFF. The CDR3 DNA reads TGTGCCAGCAGCTCTAGACAGACTAATGAAAAACTGTTTTTT.

This chain joins TRBV3-1 and TRBJ2-1; 9 bases map to TRBD1. The germline V gene has CDR1 LGHDT and CDR2 YNNKEL (reference sequence). The CDR3 has 17 amino acids. The V segment lost 0 bases and the J segment 5 bases; nucleotides outside the gene matches: 8. The CDR3 DNA is TGTGCCAGCAGCCAAGATCTTGGACAGGGGATGGACAATGAGCAGTTCTTC. As protein: CASSQDLGQGMDNEQFF.